These 26 T cell receptor beta chains were sequenced from one sample in a study of identical twins. TCRdb recomputed calls from the 5' RACE reads with MiXCR, one row per CDR3 protein. Among about 660,000 distinct CDR3 sequences listed, about 9.4% were seen once. These same records also appear under a second study, on yellow fever vaccine responses in identical twins.

Sample: PBMCs. The receptors shown here come from a woman younger than 35 in good health.

This CDR3 reads CAWSVPQGPSYEQYF. In DNA form, the CDR3 reads TGTGCCTGGAGTGTACCGCAGGGTCCCTCCTACGAGCAGTACTTC. This sequence joins TRBV30 and TRBJ2-7; D might be TRBD1 (5 bases). Trimming cost V 0 bases and J 0 bases, with 12 bases left between them. There are 15 residues in the CDR3. Germline V gene sequence: CDR1 GTSNPN, CDR2 SVGIG (reference sequence).

In this sample, this clonotype turned up a few times. The J gene is TRBJ2-5, the V gene TRBV29-1, with D perhaps matching TRBD1 (6 bases). Germline V lookup: CDR1 SQVTM, CDR2 ANQGSEA. This CDR3 has 15 amino acids. Trimming took 4 bases from V and 4 from J, leaving 19 bases between them. The DNA of the CDR3 is TGCAGCGTTGGATTATCGCAGGCCAGGGGAGAGACCCAGTACTTC. It yields the protein CSVGLSQARGETQYF.

There are a few counts of this clonotype. The chain couples TRBV19 to TRBJ2-2; D might be TRBD2 (5 bases). The CDR3 has 14 residues. The ends were cut back, 4 bases at V and 5 bases at J, with 11 bases in the middle. Germline CDR1 and CDR2: LNHDA and SQIVND (reference sequence). The CDR3 protein is CASSTFRGTGELFF. Here the CDR3 DNA reads TGTGCCAGTAGTACTTTCAGAGGGACCGGGGAGCTGTTTTTT.

The chain links TRBV4-3 to TRBJ2-6, with 8 bases identical to TRBD2. Trimming cost V 0 bases and J 4 bases; bases outside gene matches: 5. The CDR3 is 17 residues long. Germline CDR1 is LGHNA and CDR2 is YSLEER. The DNA of the CDR3 is TGCGCCAGCAGCCAAGAGGCGGGGGGCGGAGGGGCCAACGTCCTGACTTTC. This codes for CASSQEAGGGGANVLTF.

This clonotype came up many times. The gene calls are TRBV5-1 and TRBJ2-1; possibly TRBD2 for D (6 bases). V lost 4 bases, J lost 5 bases, and 22 bases lay in between. The CDR3 totals 17 residues. Germline V gene sequence: CDR1 SGHRS, CDR2 YFSETQ. CDR3 sequence: CASSPTGRGWTNNEQFF. DNA for the CDR3: TGCGCCAGCAGCCCCACCGGGCGGGGTTGGACGAACAATGAGCAGTTCTTC.

This clonotype was recorded at least ten times. As DNA, the CDR3 is TGTGCCAGCAGCTTCATCCCTAGCGGGGGGAACTACAATGAGCAGTTCTTC. It translates to CASSFIPSGGNYNEQFF. The chain has TRBV7-2 and TRBJ2-1; 11 bases fit TRBD2. With V trimmed by 3 bases and J by 3 bases, 7 bases remained unmatched. Germline CDR1 is SGHTA and CDR2 is FQGNSA. CDR3 length: 17 residues.

Ten or more counts support this clonotype. V is TRBV10-1 and J is TRBJ1-6; perhaps TRBD1 as D (6 bases). The CDR3 covers 14 residues. Per the germline V gene, CDR1 is WNHNN and CDR2 is SYGVQD (reference sequence). V lost 4 bases to trimming and J lost 5 bases, with 9 bases between them. The CDR3 region has the DNA TGCGCCAGCAGTGGGACAGCCGATAATTCACCCCTCCACTTT. It specifies CASSGTADNSPLHF.

The chain is built from TRBV28 and TRBJ2-7; TRBD2 matches at 12 bases. The CDR3 covers 17 residues. CDR1 and CDR2 from the germline V gene are MDHEN and SYDVKM. Germline trimming cut 2 bases from V and 3 bases from J; bases unmatched to any gene: 8. This CDR3 is CASSLPLLAGGVYEQYF. The CDR3 coding sequence is TGTGCCAGCAGTTTACCCCTCCTAGCGGGGGGGGTCTACGAGCAGTACTTC.

This clonotype was counted only a few times. This sequence joins TRBV5-1 and TRBJ2-1; D is perhaps TRBD1 (6 bases). Germline CDR1 SGHRS, CDR2 YFSETQ. This CDR3 has 15 amino acids. Trimming cost V 4 bases and J 9 bases, with 20 bases left between them. The DNA for the CDR3 is TGCGCCAGCAGCCCACCTTCGACAGGTGGTGGTGAGCAGTTCTTC. Residues: CASSPPSTGGGEQFF. Looking up the rest from reference TRBV5-1 and TRBJ2-1 gives the full variable domain: KAGVTQTPRYLIKTRGQQVTLSCSPISGHRSVSWYQQTPGQGLQFLFEYFSETQRNKGNFPGRFSGRQFSNSRSEMNVSTLELGDSALYLCASSPPSTGGGEQFFGPGTRLTVL.

This clonotype has ten or more counts. The chain is built from TRBV4-1 and TRBJ2-2; D is possibly TRBD2 (6 bases). The germline V gene has CDR1 MGHRA and CDR2 YSYEKL. The CDR3 covers 13 residues. With 6 bases removed from V and 8 bases from J, the gap between germline ends came to 13 bases. DNA for the CDR3: TGCGCCAGCAGTGGAGGGGTTTCAGGGGAGCTGTTTTTT. This sequence encodes CASSGGVSGELFF.

There are a few counts of this clonotype. The rearrangement joins TRBV29-1 to TRBJ2-1; D may be TRBD2 (5 bases). V was cut by 4 bases and J by 15 bases, with 19 bases left in between. Germline assignment: CDR1 SQVTM and CDR2 ANQGSEA. The CDR3 length is 12 residues. The CDR3 is CSVVTGSGYLFF. The DNA of the CDR3 is TGCAGCGTTGTAACGGGAAGTGGATATCTGTTCTTC.

V is TRBV7-9 and J is TRBJ2-1; D perhaps matches TRBD2 (7 bases). Germline V lookup: CDR1 SEHNR, CDR2 FQNEAQ (reference sequence). The V end was cut by 1 base, the J end by 6 bases, with 13 bases between. The CDR3 has 15 amino acids. The CDR3 reads CASSLVQGGVNEQFF. CDR3 nucleotide sequence: TGTGCCAGCAGCTTAGTCCAAGGGGGGGTCAATGAGCAGTTCTTC.

This clonotype was picked up a small number of times. This chain joins TRBV5-1 and TRBJ2-1, with 9 positions matching TRBD1. V lost 0 bases, J lost 9 bases, and 4 bases stayed unmatched. The length of the CDR3 is 14 residues. Germline CDR1 is SGHRS and CDR2 is YFSETQ. The DNA for the CDR3 is TGCGCCAGCAGCTTGGGGACAGGGGACGCTGAGCAGTTCTTC. It specifies CASSLGTGDAEQFF.

J is TRBJ2-2 and V is TRBV12-3 or TRBV12-4, with 9 positions matching TRBD1. Losses at the gene ends were 7 bases for V and 9 bases for J; bases not matched to a gene: 6. The CDR3 is 13 residues long. In nucleotides, the CDR3 is TGTGCCAGCAACAAACAGGGGGCCAGGGAGCTGTTTTTT. This gives the protein CASNKQGARELFF.

In this sample, this clonotype turned up a few times. The rearrangement links TRBV11-2 to TRBJ2-1; no clear D. Trimming took 2 bases from V and 10 from J, leaving 6 bases between them. This CDR3 contains 11 residues. The germline V gene encodes CDR1 SGHAT and CDR2 FQNNGV. The CDR3 DNA is TGTGCCAGCAGCTTACTATTCGAGCAGTTCTTC. The encoded protein is CASSLLFEQFF.

This clonotype was counted between two and nine times. V and J are TRBV5-1 and TRBJ2-1; D not resolved. V was clipped by 0 bases and J by 8 bases, with 9 bases between them. The CDR3 runs 13 residues. CDR1 and CDR2 (germline): SGHRS, YFSETQ. The CDR3 is CASSLEGYDEQFF. Written as DNA, the CDR3 is TGCGCCAGCAGCTTGGAGGGTTACGATGAGCAGTTCTTC.

V is TRBV7-2 and J is TRBJ2-1; 10 nucleotides align to TRBD1. The V gene end was trimmed by 5 bases and the J gene end by 10 bases; junction bases not matched to a gene: 8. CDR1 is SGHTA, CDR2 FQGNSA, per germline. This CDR3 is built from 14 residues. The DNA for the CDR3 is TGTGCCAGCAGCAGGGACAGGGGTACTTTAGAGCAGTTCTTC. Translating gives CASSRDRGTLEQFF.

There are a few counts of this clonotype. V and J are TRBV12-5 and TRBJ2-1, with 8 positions matching TRBD1. V lost 1 base and J lost 11; bases outside the gene matches: 16. Germline V gene sequence: CDR1 LGHNT, CDR2 FRNRAP. CDR3 length: 17 residues. This chain's CDR3 is CASGLELSGQGGSKQFF. The DNA of the CDR3 is TGTGCTAGTGGTTTGGAACTTTCCGGACAGGGAGGCTCCAAGCAGTTCTTC.

This clonotype showed up just a few times. The rearrangement joins TRBV7-9 to TRBJ2-3; 7 nucleotides align to TRBD2. Germline V gene lookup returns CDR1 SEHNR and CDR2 FQNEAQ (reference sequence). This CDR3 contains 15 residues. Trimming removed 1 base from V and 3 bases from J; junction bases left unmatched: 4. In nucleotides, the CDR3 is TGTGCCAGCAGCTTAGTGGTGGGGGGGACAGATACGCAGTATTTT. This codes for CASSLVVGGTDTQYF.

This clonotype was observed a few times. The CDR3 DNA is TGTGCCAGCAGCTTAGTTCGGTTAGCGGGAGGTTACTACAATGAGCAGTTCTTC. Translation gives CASSLVRLAGGYYNEQFF. J is TRBJ2-1 and V is TRBV11-2; 10 nucleotides align to TRBD2. CDR1 is SGHAT, CDR2 FQNNGV, per germline. V lost 1 base, J lost 3 bases, and 9 bases stayed unmatched. The CDR3 is 18 residues long.

Comments on this clonotype: It may be a read error: a sequence one base away is much more abundant. The chain is built from TRBV29-1 and TRBJ2-3, with 8 bases fitting TRBD1. The CDR3 has 14 residues. CDR1 and CDR2 (germline): SQVTM, ANQGSEA. The CDR3: CRVGTGQGTDTQYF. Written as DNA, the CDR3 is TGCAGAGTTGGTACGGGACAGGGCACAGATACGCAGTATTTT.

The rearrangement links TRBV20-1 to TRBJ2-1, with 13 bases that match TRBD2. Germline loops: CDR1 DFQATT, CDR2 SNEGSKA (reference sequence). The trim removed 0 bases at V and 8 bases at J, leaving 7 bases unmatched. This CDR3 contains 16 residues. The chain's CDR3 is CSAREQTSGRIHEQFF. The CDR3 coding sequence is TGCAGTGCTAGAGAGCAGACTAGCGGGAGGATACATGAGCAGTTCTTC.

Here the CDR3 reads CASSAKTPGLAEDNEQFF. CDR3 nucleotide sequence: TGTGCCAGCAGCGCTAAGACCCCGGGACTAGCGGAGGACAATGAGCAGTTCTTC. This rearrangement joins TRBV9 to TRBJ2-1; 11 bases are shared with TRBD2. The junction had 13 bases not matched to a gene; V was cut back by 3 bases and J by 5 bases. From germline, CDR1 is SGDLS and CDR2 YYNGEE. The CDR3 has 18 residues. Supplemented by reference TRBV9 and TRBJ2-1, the full variable domain reads DSGVTQTPKHLITATGQRVTLRCSPRSGDLSVYWYQQSLDQGLQFLIQYYNGEERAKGNILERFSAQQFPDLHSELNLSSLELGDSALYFCASSAKTPGLAEDNEQFFGPGTRLTVL.

This clonotype was seen at least ten times. The CDR3 sequence: CASRTTGEQYF. CDR3 nucleotides: TGTGCCAGCAGAACGACGGGGGAGCAGTACTTC. The V call is TRBV6-5, the J call TRBJ2-7, with D possibly TRBD2 on 5 matching bases. V was pared by 6 bases and J by 7 bases, with 10 bases between. Looked up from germline, CDR1 is MNHEY and CDR2 is SVGAGI. The CDR3 covers 11 residues.

The chain recombines TRBV28 with TRBJ2-7; perhaps TRBD2 as D (6 bases). V was pared by 7 bases and J by 6 bases, with 19 bases between. The CDR3 runs to 14 residues. From germline, CDR1 is MDHEN and CDR2 SYDVKM. CDR3 amino acids: CASNSGLPLGEQYF. DNA of the CDR3: TGTGCCAGCAACTCGGGACTCCCCCTCGGCGAGCAGTACTTC.

This clonotype occurred many times. The chain combines TRBV4-2 with TRBJ2-5; TRBD2 aligns across 13 bases. This CDR3 is 16 amino acids long. Germline V gives CDR1 LGHNA, CDR2 YNFKEQ. V shed 4 bases and J 4 bases; nucleotides not matched to a gene: 6. CDR3 sequence reads: CASSLAGTSGAETQYF. Here the CDR3 DNA reads TGTGCCAGCAGCCTCGCCGGGACTAGCGGGGCAGAGACCCAGTACTTC.